This T cell receptor beta chain was identified in a study of regulatory T cells in long-lasting Graves disease. Whole-study results and caveats: A greater number of public clonotypes (approximately 2,700) was shared by persistent patients than by new patients (about 890).

Comments on this clonotype: Its matching antigen is unknown.

Library construction for TCR beta used iRepertoire HTBI primers and Arm-PCR of CDR3 regions. TCRdb processed the multiplex PCR reads anew with MiXCR; each CDR3 protein has one entry. The repertoire holds 540,000 or so distinct CDR3 sequences, roughly 12% seen once, with 10% in the top ten. Time point denoted: newly diagnosed GD, antithyroid drugs for less than 3 months. RNA from PBMCs was the source of the TCR library. These sequences were also reported in another study, on T cells in Graves' hyperthyroidism and ophthalmopathy. As that report states: TCR CDR3 regions were first amplified by RT-PCR with HTBI primers.

This receptor was identified in a man aged 25 to 40 with Graves disease. The sample was peripheral blood mononuclear cells (PBMCs), taken at new diagnosis, from a patient treated with antithyroid drugs.

The CDR3 region is CASSFLLSTGANVLTF. The CDR3 bases are TGTGCCAGCAGTTTTCTGCTGTCAACTGGGGCCAACGTCCTGACTTTC. J is TRBJ2-6 and V is TRBV12-3 or TRBV12-4, with D uncertain. The germline V and J ends were trimmed by 3 bases and 2 bases, with 11 bases remaining between them. The CDR3 loop spans 16 amino acids.